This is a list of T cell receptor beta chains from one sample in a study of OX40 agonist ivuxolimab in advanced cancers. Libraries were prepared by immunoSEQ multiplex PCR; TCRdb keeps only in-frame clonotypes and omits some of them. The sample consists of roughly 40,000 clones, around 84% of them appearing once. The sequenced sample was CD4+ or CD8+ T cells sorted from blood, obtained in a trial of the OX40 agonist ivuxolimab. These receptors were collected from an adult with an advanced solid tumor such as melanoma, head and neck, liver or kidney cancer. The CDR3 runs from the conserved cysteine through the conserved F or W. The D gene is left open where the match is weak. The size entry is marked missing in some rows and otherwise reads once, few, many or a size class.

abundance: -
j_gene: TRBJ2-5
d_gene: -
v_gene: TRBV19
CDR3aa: CASSIDYLPDAGTQYF
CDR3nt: TGTGCCAGTAGTATCGACTACCTCCCGGACGCAGGGACCCAGTACTTC

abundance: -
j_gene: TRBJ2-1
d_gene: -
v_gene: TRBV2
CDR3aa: CATELRVSSYNEQFF
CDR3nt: TGTGCCACCGAATTAAGGGTGAGCTCCTACAATGAGCAGTTCTTC

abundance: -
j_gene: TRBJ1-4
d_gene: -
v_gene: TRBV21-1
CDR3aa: CASSTQGVYRSTLNEKLFF
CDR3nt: TGTGCCAGCAGCACTCAAGGGGTCTACAGGTCCACACTAAATGAAAAACTGTTTTTT

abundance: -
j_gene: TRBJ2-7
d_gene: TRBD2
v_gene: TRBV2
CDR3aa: CASSEVWGGAYEQYF
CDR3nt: TGTGCCAGCAGTGAAGTTTGGGGGGGGGCCTACGAGCAGTACTTC

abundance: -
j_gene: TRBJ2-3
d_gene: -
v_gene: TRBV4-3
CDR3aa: CASSPQEGADTQYF
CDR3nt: TGCGCCAGCAGCCCCCAGGAGGGCGCGGATACGCAGTATTTT

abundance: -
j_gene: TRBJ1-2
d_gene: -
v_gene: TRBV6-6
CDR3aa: CASSYSGTEFYGYTF
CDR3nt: TGTGCCAGCAGTTACTCGGGGACGGAGTTCTATGGCTACACCTTC

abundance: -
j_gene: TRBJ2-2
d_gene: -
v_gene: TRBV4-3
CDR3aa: CASSQDFRGTGELFF
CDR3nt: TGCGCCAGCAGCCAAGACTTCAGGGGAACCGGGGAGCTGTTTTTT

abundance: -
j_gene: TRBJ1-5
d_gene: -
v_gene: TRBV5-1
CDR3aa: CASSLVVIVSNQPQHF
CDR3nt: TGCGCCAGCAGCTTGGTTGTCATCGTTAGCAATCAGCCCCAGCATTTT

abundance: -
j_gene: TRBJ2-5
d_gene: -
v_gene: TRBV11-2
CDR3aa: CASSLVRYQETQYF
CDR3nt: TGTGCCAGCAGCTTAGTCAGGTACCAAGAGACCCAGTACTTC

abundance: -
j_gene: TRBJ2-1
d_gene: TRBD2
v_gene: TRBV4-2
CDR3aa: CAGSLTNPSGGYNEQFF
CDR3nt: TGTGCCGGCAGCCTCACCAACCCTAGCGGGGGATACAATGAGCAGTTCTTC

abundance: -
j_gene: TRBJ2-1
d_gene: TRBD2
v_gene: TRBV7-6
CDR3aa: CASSLVLAGGRSSYNEQFF
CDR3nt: TGTGCCAGCAGCTTAGTCCTAGCGGGGGGCCGGAGCTCCTACAATGAGCAGTTCTTC

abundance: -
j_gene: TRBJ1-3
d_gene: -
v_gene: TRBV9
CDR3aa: CASSVEVLGSSGNTIYF
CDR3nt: TGTGCCAGCAGCGTAGAAGTTTTGGGGAGCTCTGGAAACACCATATATTTT

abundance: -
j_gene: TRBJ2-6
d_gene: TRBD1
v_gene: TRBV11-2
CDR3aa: CASSRWTGALSGANVLTF
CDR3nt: TGTGCCAGCAGCCGATGGACAGGTGCTCTCTCTGGGGCCAACGTCCTGACTTTC

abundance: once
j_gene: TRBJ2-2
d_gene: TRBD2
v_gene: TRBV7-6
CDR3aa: CASSFGGTSGELFF
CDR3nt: TGTGCCAGCAGCTTCGGGGGGACGTCCGGGGAGCTGTTTTTT

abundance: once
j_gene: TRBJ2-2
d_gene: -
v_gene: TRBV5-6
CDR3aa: CASSGGGGELFF
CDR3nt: TGTGCCAGCAGCGGGGGAGGCGGGGAGCTGTTTTTT